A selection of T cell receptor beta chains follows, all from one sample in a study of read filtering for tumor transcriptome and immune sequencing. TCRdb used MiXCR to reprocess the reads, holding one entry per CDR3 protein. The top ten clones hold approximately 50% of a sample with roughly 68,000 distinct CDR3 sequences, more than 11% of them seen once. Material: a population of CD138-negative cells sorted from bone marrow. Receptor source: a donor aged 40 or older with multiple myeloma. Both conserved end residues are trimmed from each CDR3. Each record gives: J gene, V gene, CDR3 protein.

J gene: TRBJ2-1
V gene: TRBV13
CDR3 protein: ASSPELEGAYNEQF

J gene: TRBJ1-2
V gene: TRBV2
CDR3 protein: ASSELGTGAYGYT

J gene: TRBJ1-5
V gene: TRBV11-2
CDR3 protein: ASSLSGSYNQPQH

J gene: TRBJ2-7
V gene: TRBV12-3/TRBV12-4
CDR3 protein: ANSPDRSYEQY

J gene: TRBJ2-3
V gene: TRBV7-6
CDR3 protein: ASSLGSSSTDTQY

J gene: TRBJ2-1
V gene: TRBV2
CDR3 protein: ASSEMGRVNEQF

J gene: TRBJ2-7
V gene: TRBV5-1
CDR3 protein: ASSGSGVGEYEQY

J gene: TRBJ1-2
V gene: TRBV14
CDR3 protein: ASSSDRGNYGYT

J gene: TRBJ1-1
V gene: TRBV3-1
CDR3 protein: ASSQVVSSTEAF

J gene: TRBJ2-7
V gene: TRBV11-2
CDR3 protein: ASRWDASATSYEQY

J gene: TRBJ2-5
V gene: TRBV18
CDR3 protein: ASSPLVAFLQETQY

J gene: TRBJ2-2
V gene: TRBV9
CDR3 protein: ASSVSLIGGTGELF

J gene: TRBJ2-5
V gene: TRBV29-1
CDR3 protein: SVEVGGETQY

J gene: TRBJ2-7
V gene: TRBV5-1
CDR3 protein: ASSLVPDSHEQY

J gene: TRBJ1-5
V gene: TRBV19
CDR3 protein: ASSIDPRTTNLGNQPQH

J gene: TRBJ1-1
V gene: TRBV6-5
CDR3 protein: ASSSGTANTEAF

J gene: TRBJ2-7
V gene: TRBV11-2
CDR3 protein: ASSSTPGTSGQLIYEQY

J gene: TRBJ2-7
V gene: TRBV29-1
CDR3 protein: SAGGLGGYEQY

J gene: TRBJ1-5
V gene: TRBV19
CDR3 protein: ASKSAGAFNQPQH

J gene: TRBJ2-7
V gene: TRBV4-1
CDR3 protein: ASSHTGYEQY

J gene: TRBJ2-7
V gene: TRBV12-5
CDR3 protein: ASGLDGSPYEQY

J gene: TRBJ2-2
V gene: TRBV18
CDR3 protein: ASSRPGELF

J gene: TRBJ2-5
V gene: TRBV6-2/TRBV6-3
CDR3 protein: ASKVGGLQETQY

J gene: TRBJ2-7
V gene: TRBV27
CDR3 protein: ASSFQGAVYEQY

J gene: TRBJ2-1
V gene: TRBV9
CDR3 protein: ASSVGGINELF

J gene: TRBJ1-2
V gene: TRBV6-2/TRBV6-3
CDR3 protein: ASSSQGEGYT

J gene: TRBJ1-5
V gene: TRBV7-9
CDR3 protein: ASSLGTQGANQPQH

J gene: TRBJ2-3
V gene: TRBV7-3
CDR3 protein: ASSLTGGLPDTQY

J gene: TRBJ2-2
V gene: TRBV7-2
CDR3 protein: ASSLDWASGTNTGELF

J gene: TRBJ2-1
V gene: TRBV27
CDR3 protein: ASSPGTSGRSSYNEQF

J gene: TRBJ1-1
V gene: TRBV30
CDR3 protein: AWSPGGTVAAF

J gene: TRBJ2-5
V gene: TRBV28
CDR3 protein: ASSLASRFETQY

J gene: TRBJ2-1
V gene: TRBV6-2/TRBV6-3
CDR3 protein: ASSYRRRTSGNDEQF

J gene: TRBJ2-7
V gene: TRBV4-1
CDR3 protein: ASSQELGQGQY

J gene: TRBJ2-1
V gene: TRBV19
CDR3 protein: ASSILGTGGNEQF

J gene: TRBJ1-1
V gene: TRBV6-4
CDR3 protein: ASSVDRGTEAF